The clone carrying this TCR beta chain was found many times. The read is 3 residues too short to cover the CDR3 end, so that end is filled in from the germline J gene. Trimming at V came to 2 bases and at J to 7 bases, leaving 6 bases not matched to a gene. Germline-derived CDR1 and CDR2 are SGHRS and YFSETQ. The CDR3 extends over 16 amino acids. The data were taken from a study of T cell clonality in common variable immunodeficiency. Profiling relied on immunoSEQ multiplex PCR, and the TCRdb table lists in-frame clones only, not all of them. The sample is made up of about 81,000 clones, none counted only once.

Sequencing was performed on peripheral blood mononuclear cells. The gene calls are TRBV5-1 and TRBJ2-1, with TRBD2 matching over 13 bases. The origin of this receptor is a person aged 18 to 75 in good health. The CDR3 spells CASSLLGLAGKNEQFF. The part of the CDR3 DNA that was read is TGCGCCAGCAGCTTACTGGGACTAGCGGGAAAAAATGAG.